This T cell receptor (beta chain) came from a study of early T cells in non-severe SARS-CoV-2 infection (TCRdb year 2021). Study-wide context: TCR sequencing used bulk RNA from unsorted whole blood, so alpha and beta chains could not be paired. What the work shows at the level of the full study, not this receptor alone: VDJdb matching was skewed toward anti-spike CD8 responses and likely underestimated virus-specific expansions, missing private and CD4 specificities.

The library was generated by 5' RACE. The sample was run on a NextSeq 500. To correct for sequencing error and PCR bias, the TCR library protocol tagged individual cDNA molecules with unique molecular identifiers. TCR alpha and beta chains were both sequenced, and the abundances of alpha and beta sequences in each sample were closely correlated with each other. Per the original workflow: Decombinator V4 was used to annotate the V gene, J gene and CDR3 of the TCR sequences. Expanded TCRs were defined as changing significantly between any two time points under a Poisson model with p below 0.0001. Abundances of TCRs were expressed as counts per million after normalisation to the total number of TCRs sequenced in each sample. MAIT TCRs were defined by TRAV1-2 paired with TRAJ12, TRAJ20 or TRAJ33, and iNKT TCRs by TRAV10 paired with TRAJ18. A search of VDJdb, accessed on 1 November 2021, was run for TCRs annotated to CMV, EBV and SARS-CoV-2, with TCRs annotated for multiple antigens excluded. TCRdb handled the public reads itself, with Q25 trimming in fastp and clone calling in MiXCR, and kept productive beta chains. Rows with a matching CDR3 protein are joined into one entry that keeps the most common DNA and genes. None of the V and J calls come from the authors' own analysis; TCRdb made them. The sample table holds over 7,500 distinct CDR3 sequences, of which roughly 5% were seen once. The leading ten clones occupy approximately 9.7% of the sample.

Set within a cohort of healthcare workers in London, UK, this nested case-control study involved weekly PCR testing of nasopharyngeal swabs along with blood sampling. Between 23 and 31 March 2020, the week of the UK lockdown, healthcare workers were enrolled and then followed up weekly for as long as 16 weeks. V sheds 6 bases and J sheds 3 bases, leaving 11 bases between their ends. CDR1 and CDR2 are read off the germline V gene as MDHEN and SYDVKM. The CDR3 goes from the cysteine to the phenylalanine over 13 residues. Left in the record is the CDR3 DNA by itself, 39 bases read in frame from the first base. In this sample, this clonotype turned up many times. Which antigen it targets is not known. Nothing much larger sits one base from this clone, and base qualities are not available.

The sequence was collected from an adult who was a healthcare worker with PCR-confirmed SARS-CoV-2 infection or an uninfected control (not recorded which). The rearrangement joined TRBV28 to TRBJ1-2; matching of 5 bases hints at TRBD1 as the D gene. Sequenced sample: whole blood. In nucleotides, the sequence is TGTGCCAGCAGGGGACCGGTCGACTATGGCTACACCTTC. This is translated as CASRGPVDYGYTF.